These T cell receptor beta chains were read from a single sample in a study of early T cells in non-severe SARS-CoV-2 infection. TCRdb processed the 5' RACE reads anew with MiXCR; each CDR3 protein has one entry. Of tens of thousands of distinct CDR3 sequences listed, about an eighth are singletons. The sequenced sample was whole blood, obtained at baseline. The receptors come from an adult who was a healthcare worker with PCR-confirmed SARS-CoV-2 infection or an uninfected control (not recorded which). CDR3s include the opening cysteine and the closing phenylalanine or tryptophan.

V gene	J gene	CDR3 length	CDR3 protein
TRBV5-5	TRBJ1-3	14	CASSHTGTGNTIYF
TRBV7-9	TRBJ1-6	15	CASSLATVVNSPLHF
TRBV18	TRBJ2-1	12	CASSPAGAEQFF
TRBV18	TRBJ2-1	14	CATAGIPSYNEQFF
TRBV5-4	TRBJ2-1	15	CASSPGRESYNEQFF
TRBV6-1	TRBJ1-4	13	CASTTGGGEKLFF
TRBV5-1	TRBJ1-1	15	CASSFHYPRGTEAFF
TRBV7-9	TRBJ2-7	14	CASSQPGQSYEQYF
TRBV11-2	TRBJ2-3	15	CASSTWTSIPDTQYF
TRBV7-8	TRBJ2-7	17	CASSLAVSSGSLHEQYF
TRBV18	TRBJ1-5	13	CASSDRINQPQHF
TRBV15	TRBJ1-5	13	CATSWATNQPQHF
TRBV11-3	TRBJ2-1	16	CASSLEPGLANNEQFF
TRBV7-2	TRBJ2-7	14	CASSLESGGAGQYF
TRBV5-1	TRBJ2-1	14	CASSLVVAGNEQFF
TRBV7-9	TRBJ2-7	12	CASSPPGYEQYF
TRBV20-1	TRBJ2-1	14	CSARAGASYNEQFF
TRBV5-6	TRBJ1-2	13	CASSFQTNYGYTF
TRBV6-2/TRBV6-3	TRBJ2-3	13	CASSYDWISTQYF
TRBV5-1	TRBJ2-5	15	CASSALWGGQETQYF
TRBV6-2/TRBV6-3	TRBJ2-2	17	CASRGHGTGAFTGELFF
TRBV5-1	TRBJ2-4	14	CASSLVVSKNIQYF
TRBV6-1	TRBJ1-5	14	CASSEGYSNQPQHF
TRBV5-6	TRBJ2-1	14	CASSLGDSYNEQFF
TRBV5-1	TRBJ2-7	14	CASSLASGVSEQYF
TRBV7-9	TRBJ2-1	14	CASSLDQTLNEQFF
TRBV11-1	TRBJ2-3	14	CASSSDRAIDTQYF
TRBV29-1	TRBJ2-1	13	CSVKQGVRNEQFF
TRBV11-2	TRBJ2-5	17	CASSSPQPRVYQETQYF
TRBV24-1	TRBJ2-3	16	CATSDPGRESTDTQYF
TRBV7-9	TRBJ2-7	16	CASSLGSSVPLTEQYF
TRBV11-2	TRBJ2-2	15	CASSLEGRLTGELFF
TRBV6-5	TRBJ1-2	12	CASSPGVYGYTF
TRBV7-8	TRBJ2-5	17	CASSFPSGGVSRETQYF
TRBV6-6	TRBJ2-7	15	CASSAYSGATYEQYF
TRBV5-1	TRBJ2-7	14	CASSSLAGRGEQYF
TRBV6-1	TRBJ1-4	14	CASSEGDSNEKLFF